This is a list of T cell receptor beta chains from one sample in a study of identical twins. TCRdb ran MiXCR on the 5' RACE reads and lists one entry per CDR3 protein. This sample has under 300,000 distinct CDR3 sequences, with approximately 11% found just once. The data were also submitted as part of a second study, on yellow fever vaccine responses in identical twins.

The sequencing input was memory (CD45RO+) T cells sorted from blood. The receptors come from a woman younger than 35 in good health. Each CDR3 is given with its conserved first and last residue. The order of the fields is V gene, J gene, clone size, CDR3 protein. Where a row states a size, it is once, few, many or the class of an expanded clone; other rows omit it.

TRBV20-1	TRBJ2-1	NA	CSAQRDDRNEQFF
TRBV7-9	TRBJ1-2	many	CASSLASGFGYTF
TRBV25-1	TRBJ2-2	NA	CASSDLKNTGELFF
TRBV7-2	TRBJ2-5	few	CASSASGPKETQYF
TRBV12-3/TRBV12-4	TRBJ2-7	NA	CASSPSGVAPYEQYF
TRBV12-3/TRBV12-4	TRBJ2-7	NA	CASSSPGPFYEQYF
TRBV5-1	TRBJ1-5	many	CASSLEGQLNQPQHF
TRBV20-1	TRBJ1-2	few	CSARGGATIGYTF
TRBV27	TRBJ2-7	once	CASSLVGAISYEQYF
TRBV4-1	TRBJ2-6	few	CASSQEGRTSGANVLTF
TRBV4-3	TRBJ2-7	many	CASSLGRGEPYEQYF
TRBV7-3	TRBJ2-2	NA	CASSLFLNTGELFF
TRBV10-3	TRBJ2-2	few	CAISSTGLAGTGELFF
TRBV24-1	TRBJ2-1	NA	CATRSPSSYNEQFF
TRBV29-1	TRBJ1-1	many	CSVRTGLGEAFF
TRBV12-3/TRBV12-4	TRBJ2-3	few	CASSLNRGTSTDTQYF
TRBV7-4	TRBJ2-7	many	CATPWLAGVLEQYF
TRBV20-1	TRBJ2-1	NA	CSAAQRSWGVYNEQFF
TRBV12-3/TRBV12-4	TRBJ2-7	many	CASSLRQGNEQYF
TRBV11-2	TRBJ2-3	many	CASSGAALGTQYF
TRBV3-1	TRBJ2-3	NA	CASSRGLAEFTDTQYF
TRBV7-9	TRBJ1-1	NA	CASTTGGGADTEAFF
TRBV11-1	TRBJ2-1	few	CASSLLDGKSYNEQFF
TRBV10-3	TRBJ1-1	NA	CALCFFGRFEGVDTEAFF
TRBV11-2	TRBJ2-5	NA	CASSSDRVQTQYF
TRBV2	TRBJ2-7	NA	CASRRLANYEQYF
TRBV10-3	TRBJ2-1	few	CAISQTRLNEQFF
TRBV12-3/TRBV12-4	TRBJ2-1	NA	CASRWGQRYNEQFF
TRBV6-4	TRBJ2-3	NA	CASSDSGGGADTQYF
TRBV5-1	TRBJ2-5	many	CASSFRGGGGETQYF
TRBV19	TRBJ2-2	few	CAGGTANTGELFF
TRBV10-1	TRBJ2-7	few	CASSESKAIQYF